The TCR beta chain described here comes from a study of control samples from healthy donors and cancer patients. Using immunoSEQ multiplex PCR, the repertoire was profiled, and TCRdb retains in-frame clones only, with some absent. The sample lists roughly 130,000 clones, approximately 90% occurring once. CDR1 and CDR2 from the germline V gene are SGDLS and YYNGEE. The J segment lost 8 bases and the V segment lost 0 bases, leaving 4 bases of the junction unmatched. This CDR3 has 14 residues. Source material: blood. The source of this sequence is a man between 18 and 35 years old in good health. This sequence joins TRBV9 and TRBJ1-4, with TRBD1 matching 7 bases. In nucleotides, the CDR3 is TGTGCCAGCAGCGTAGACAGGGGTTCGGAAAAACTGTTTTTT. Translation gives CASSVDRGSEKLFF.